These 22 T cell receptor beta chains were all obtained from the same sample, sequenced in a study of patients and donors after allogeneic stem cell transplantation (dated by TCRdb to 2020 to 2021). Library generation was performed with RT-PCR. The instrument was a NextSeq 550. TCRdb's own reprocessing of the public reads used fastp at Q25 and MiXCR and kept productive beta chains. Rows are unified per CDR3 protein, each entry keeping the most common DNA and genes. Recorded for this sample are about a million distinct CDR3 sequences; approximately 19% of them occurred a single time. The top ten hold 5% to 6.5% of the sample. The material sequenced was blood, either unsorted or a sorted T cell fraction (not recorded which). The receptors here all came from a human donor who was either an allogeneic HSCT recipient or a stem cell or donor lymphocyte infusion donor (not recorded which). It is not recorded whose cells these are; they may come from a transplant donor.

This clonotype was detected a few times. The chain carries TRBV6-1 and TRBJ2-2; a possible D gene is TRBD1 (5 bases). This CDR3 is built from 13 residues. Germline lookup yields CDR1 MNHNS and CDR2 SASEGT. Deletions cut 8 bases from V and 6 bases from J, with 13 bases between. The CDR3 loop reads CASDWGRAGELFF. CDR3 nucleotides: TGTGCCAGCGACTGGGGCAGGGCCGGGGAGCTGTTTTTT.

The chain is built from TRBV6-1 and TRBJ1-5, with D maybe TRBD1 (6 bases). The CDR3 contains 14 residues. Trimming stripped 9 bases from V and 6 bases from J, with 18 bases between. CDR1 and CDR2 from the germline V gene are MNHNS and SASEGT. The DNA for the CDR3 is TGTGCCAGGGCCCGGGGGCTAATTAGTCAGCCCCAGCATTTT. Its translation is CARARGLISQPQHF.

This chain's CDR3 is CATSDVWDSPNQPQHF. CDR3 sequence (DNA): TGTGCCACCAGTGACGTATGGGACAGCCCCAATCAGCCCCAGCATTTT. The rearrangement uses TRBV24-1 and TRBJ1-5; 7 bases fit TRBD1. The germline V gene has CDR1 KGHDR and CDR2 SFDVKD. The CDR3 has 16 amino acids. After removal of 4 bases from V and 3 bases from J, the junction contained 8 bases not matched to a gene.

In its sample, this clonotype was seen many times. The gene calls are TRBV5-1 and TRBJ1-5; D call uncertain. The CDR3 consists of 15 residues. Trimming took 3 bases from V and 2 from J, leaving 12 bases between them. Per the germline V gene, CDR1 is SGHRS and CDR2 is YFSETQ. The CDR3 DNA follows: TGCGCCAGCAGCTCCGAGGGAGGCGGCAATCAGCCCCAGCATTTT. Translation gives CASSSEGGGNQPQHF.

This clonotype was counted only a few times. The J gene is TRBJ2-7, the V gene TRBV29-1; 9 nucleotides align to TRBD1. Germline-derived CDR1 and CDR2 are SQVTM and ANQGSEA. V shed 2 bases, J shed 5 bases, and the junction held 13 bases outside the gene matches. This CDR3 is built from 16 residues. The CDR3 loop is CSVETLRDREAHEQYF. DNA of the CDR3: TGCAGCGTTGAAACACTCCGGGACAGGGAAGCCCACGAGCAGTACTTC.

V and J are TRBV20-1 and TRBJ2-7; 8 bases fit TRBD2. Germline values: CDR1 DFQATT, CDR2 SNEGSKA (reference sequence). With V trimmed by 0 bases and J by 1 base, 8 bases remained unmatched. CDR3 size: 16 residues. This CDR3 reads CSARDPQRGSSYEQYF. CDR3 nucleotide sequence: TGCAGTGCTAGAGATCCACAGCGGGGGTCTTCCTACGAGCAGTACTTC.

The genes are TRBV11-1 and TRBJ2-3; either TRBD1 or TRBD2 may supply D (5 bases each). Per germline, CDR1 SGHAT and CDR2 FQDESV (reference sequence). The CDR3 has 20 amino acids. V shed 4 bases and J shed 2 bases, with 28 bases lying between them. Here the CDR3 DNA reads TGTGCCAGCAGCTCCAACAAAATCTTCCCGGGGCAGGTAAACACAGATACGCAGTATTTT. It is translated as CASSSNKIFPGQVNTDTQYF. Full variable domain (outside the CDR3, taken from reference TRBV11-1 and TRBJ2-3): EAEVAQSPRYKITEKSQAVAFWCDPISGHATLYWYRQILGQGPELLVQFQDESVVDDSQLPKDRFSAERLKGVDSTLKIQPAELGDSAMYLCASSSNKIFPGQVNTDTQYFGPGTRLTVL.

This chain links TRBV6-5 with TRBJ1-5, with 9 bases aligning to TRBD1. J was trimmed by 3 bases and V by 4 bases; bases with no gene match: 7. The CDR3 is 16 amino acids. Germline CDR1 and CDR2: MNHEY and SVGAGI. CDR3 DNA: TGTGCCAGCAGTTTAGCACAGGGGGCCCCCAATCAGCCCCAGCATTTT. Encoded protein: CASSLAQGAPNQPQHF.

The chain recombines TRBV27 with TRBJ1-1; 8 bases agree with TRBD1. Germline lookup yields CDR1 MNHEY and CDR2 SMNVEV (reference sequence). V gave up 2 bases and J gave up 1 base; unmatched junction bases: 9. This CDR3 contains 17 residues. CDR3 DNA: TGTGCCAGCAGTTTAAGCAGGGGGCTGTTATCGAACACTGAAGCTTTCTTT. It is translated as CASSLSRGLLSNTEAFF.

The sample holds a few counts of this clonotype. The V and J genes are TRBV7-9 and TRBJ1-1; 7 bases align to TRBD1. The germline V gene encodes CDR1 SEHNR and CDR2 FQNEAQ (reference sequence). V lost 1 base and J lost 2; bases outside the gene matches: 10. The CDR3 extends over 17 amino acids. The DNA for the CDR3 is TGTGCCAGCAGCTTAGGACAGGGCGGCAGCAGAAACACTGAAGCTTTCTTT. Protein product: CASSLGQGGSRNTEAFF.

This clonotype was observed many times. This chain links TRBV12-3 or TRBV12-4 with TRBJ2-1, with 13 bases fitting TRBD2. The ends lost 5 bases at V and 7 bases at J; junction bases unmatched: 5. This CDR3 contains 15 residues. CDR3 protein: CASSPGTSGTNEQFF. CDR3 nucleotide sequence: TGTGCCAGCAGTCCCGGGACTAGCGGGACGAATGAGCAGTTCTTC.

The chain links TRBV7-2 to TRBJ2-5; D remains ambiguous. The CDR3 runs 12 residues. Trimming left V 2 bases short and J 5 bases short, with 6 bases between. The germline CDR1 and CDR2 sequences are SGHTA and FQGNSA. The CDR3: CASSLMAETQYF. CDR3 bases: TGTGCCAGCAGCTTAATGGCGGAGACCCAGTACTTC.

The V call is TRBV7-9, the J call TRBJ2-2, with TRBD2 matching 7 bases. Germline CDR1 is SEHNR and CDR2 is FQNEAQ (reference sequence). The ends lost 11 bases at V and 1 base at J; junction bases unmatched: 4. The length of the CDR3 is 13 residues. The CDR3 region has the DNA TGTGCCTGGGGAGGGAGGAACACCGGGGAGCTGTTTTTT. Translation: CAWGGRNTGELFF. The whole variable domain, remainder taken from reference TRBV7-9 and TRBJ2-2, is DTGVSQNPRHKITKRGQNVTFRCDPISEHNRLYWYRQTLGQGPEFLTYFQNEAQLEKSRLLSDRFSAERPKGSFSTLEIQRTEQGDSAMYLCAWGGRNTGELFFGEGSRLTVL.

The rearrangement uses TRBV7-2 and TRBJ2-3, with TRBD2 matching 7 bases. From germline, CDR1 is SGHTA and CDR2 FQGNSA. The CDR3 contains 14 residues. Germline trimming cut 5 bases from V and 5 bases from J; bases unmatched to any gene: 7. The chain's CDR3 is CASSRDGGIDTQYF. Here the CDR3 DNA reads TGTGCCAGCAGCCGCGACGGGGGGATAGATACGCAGTATTTT.

V gene TRBV4-1 combines with J gene TRBJ1-6; no clear D. The CDR3 covers 17 residues. The V gene's germline CDR1 is MGHRA and CDR2 YSYEKL. V gave up 4 bases and J gave up 8 bases, with 21 bases separating them. CDR3 DNA sequence: TGCGCCAGCAGCCCCCCAATCCGGGGAAGGAGGCATTCACCCCTCCACTTT. It is translated as CASSPPIRGRRHSPLHF.

This chain joins TRBV19 and TRBJ2-7, with 11 bases aligning to TRBD2. The CDR3 runs 15 residues. Trimming took 3 bases from V and 2 from J; bases not matched to a gene: 3. Germline CDR1 and CDR2: LNHDA and SQIVND (reference sequence). DNA for the CDR3: TGTGCCAGTAGTATGACTAGCGGGATCCCCTACGAGCAGTACTTC. Translation: CASSMTSGIPYEQYF. The variable domain in full, with the rest retrieved from reference TRBV19 and TRBJ2-7, is DGGITQSPKYLFRKEGQNVTLSCEQNLNHDAMYWYRQDPGQGLRLIYYSQIVNDFQKGDIAEGYSVSREKKESFPLTVTSAQKNPTAFYLCASSMTSGIPYEQYFGPGTRLTVT.

This chain joins TRBV9 and TRBJ2-1; 8 bases fit TRBD2. Germline V gives CDR1 SGDLS, CDR2 YYNGEE. This CDR3 comprises 15 residues. After removal of 7 bases from V and 2 bases from J, the junction contained 8 bases not matched to a gene. Here the CDR3 reads CASADDGRAYNEQFF. In nucleotides, the CDR3 is TGTGCCAGCGCCGATGACGGGAGGGCCTACAATGAGCAGTTCTTC.

This clonotype was recorded a few times. V and J are TRBV20-1 and TRBJ1-5; D call uncertain. The V gene lost 1 base and the J gene lost 4 bases, with 8 bases spanning the gap. CDR1 is DFQATT and CDR2 is SNEGSKA in the germline V gene (reference sequence). The CDR3 consists of 13 residues. In DNA, the CDR3 is TGCAGTGCTAGAGCCCCGGGGAATCAGCCCCAGCATTTT. Its protein product is CSARAPGNQPQHF.

This clonotype was found a few times. In DNA, the CDR3 is TGTGCCACCGGCCGCGCGAGCTCCTACAATGAGCAGTTCTTC. The encoded protein is CATGRASSYNEQFF. The genes are TRBV24-1 and TRBJ2-1; no reliable D call. There are 14 residues in the CDR3. The germline V and J ends were trimmed by 9 bases and 0 bases, with 11 bases remaining between them. Germline V gene data show CDR1 as KGHDR and CDR2 as SFDVKD.

The rearrangement joins TRBV4-2 to TRBJ2-5; tentative D call: TRBD1 (5 bases). CDR1 is LGHNA, CDR2 YNFKEQ, per germline. Deletions cut 1 base from V and 1 base from J, with 10 bases between. CDR3 length: 15 amino acids. The CDR3 loop is CASSQAGDSQETQYF. Here the CDR3 DNA reads TGTGCCAGCAGCCAAGCGGGTGACAGCCAAGAGACCCAGTACTTC.

The CDR3 loop is CASSSLARASSYNEQFF. CDR3 nucleotide sequence: TGTGCCAGCAGTTCCCTCGCCCGCGCGAGCTCCTACAATGAGCAGTTCTTC. The chain couples TRBV6-5 to TRBJ2-1, with D unclear. The V gene's germline CDR1 is MNHEY and CDR2 SVGAGI. Trimming shortened V by 4 bases and J by 0 bases, and 16 bases separated the two germline ends. The CDR3 extends over 17 amino acids.

The chain couples TRBV2 to TRBJ2-7; a weak D match, TRBD1 (6 bases). From germline, CDR1 is SNHLY and CDR2 FYNNEI. This CDR3 comprises 14 residues. V lost 6 bases, J lost 2 bases, and 14 bases lay in between. CDR3 region: CASRRQAQTYEQYF. The CDR3 region has the DNA TGTGCCAGCAGACGACAGGCTCAGACCTACGAGCAGTACTTC. Full variable domain (outside the CDR3, taken from reference TRBV2 and TRBJ2-7): EPEVTQTPSHQVTQMGQEVILRCVPISNHLYFYWYRQILGQKVEFLVSFYNNEISEKSEIFDDQFSVERPDGSNFTLKIRSTKLEDSAMYFCASRRQAQTYEQYFGPGTRLTVT.